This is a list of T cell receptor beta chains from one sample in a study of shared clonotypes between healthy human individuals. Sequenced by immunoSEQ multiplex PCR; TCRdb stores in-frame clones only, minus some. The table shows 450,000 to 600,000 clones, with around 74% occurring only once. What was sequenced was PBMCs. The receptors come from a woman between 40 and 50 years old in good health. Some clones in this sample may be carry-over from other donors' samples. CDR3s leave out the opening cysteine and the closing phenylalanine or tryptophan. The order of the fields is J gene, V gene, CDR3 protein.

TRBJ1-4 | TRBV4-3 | ASSQVVKRWGQDNEKLF
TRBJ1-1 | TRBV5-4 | ASSVLTAMNTEAF
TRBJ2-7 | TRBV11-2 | ASSRTSGSGSEQY
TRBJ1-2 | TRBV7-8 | ASSLDRGSHGYT
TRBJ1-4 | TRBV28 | ASSRAGGEGEKLF
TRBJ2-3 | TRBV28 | ASSGPSTDTQY
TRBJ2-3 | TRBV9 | ASSMWTGPDTQY
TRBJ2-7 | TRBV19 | ASSSVLAGGEQY
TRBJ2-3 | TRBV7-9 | ASSPRASGYGDTQY
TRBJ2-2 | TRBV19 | ASQPRDRYTGELF
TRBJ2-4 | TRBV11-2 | ASSLFENIQY
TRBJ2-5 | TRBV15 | ATSLRVQETQY
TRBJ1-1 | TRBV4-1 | ASSGPLLGTEAF
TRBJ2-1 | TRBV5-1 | ASSWTTSSYNEQF
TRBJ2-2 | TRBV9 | ASSSRQGWGELF
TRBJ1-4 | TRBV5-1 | ASSKDRVGAATNEKLF
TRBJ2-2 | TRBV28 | ASSLSDRAGELF
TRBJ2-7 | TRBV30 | AWTRRAPGEQY
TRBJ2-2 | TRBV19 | ASSILGLEGTGELF
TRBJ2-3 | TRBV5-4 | ASSLGVWAKGGTQY
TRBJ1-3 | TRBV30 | AWITRSRSGNTIY
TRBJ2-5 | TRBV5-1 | ASSGGTVQETQY
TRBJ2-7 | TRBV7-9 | ASSLVWNEQY
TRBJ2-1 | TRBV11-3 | ASSLLAGGNNEQF
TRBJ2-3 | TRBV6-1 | ASKLSLTDTQY
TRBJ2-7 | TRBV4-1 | ASSPGAAYEQY
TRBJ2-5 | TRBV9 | ASSARTGSYQETQY
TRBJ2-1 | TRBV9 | ASSVGGPWGQGWNEQF
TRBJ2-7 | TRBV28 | ASTHRERAYEQY
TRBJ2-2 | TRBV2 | ASSVKGQGLGGELF
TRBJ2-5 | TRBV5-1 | ASSRDRGQETQY
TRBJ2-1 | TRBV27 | ASRTPGGSYNEQF
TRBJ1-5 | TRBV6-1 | ASTDSLNQPQH